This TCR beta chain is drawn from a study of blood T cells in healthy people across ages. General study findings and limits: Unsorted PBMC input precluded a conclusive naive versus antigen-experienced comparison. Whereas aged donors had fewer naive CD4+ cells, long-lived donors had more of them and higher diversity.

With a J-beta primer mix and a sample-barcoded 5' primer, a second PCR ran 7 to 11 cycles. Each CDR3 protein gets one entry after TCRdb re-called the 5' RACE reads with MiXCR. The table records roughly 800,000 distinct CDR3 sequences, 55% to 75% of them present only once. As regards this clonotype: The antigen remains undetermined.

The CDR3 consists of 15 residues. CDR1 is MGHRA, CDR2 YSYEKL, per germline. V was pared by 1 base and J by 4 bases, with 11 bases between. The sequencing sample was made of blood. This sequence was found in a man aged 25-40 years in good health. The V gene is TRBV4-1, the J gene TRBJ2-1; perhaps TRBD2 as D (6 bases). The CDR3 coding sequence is TGCGCCAGCAGCCAAGGGCGGGACGCATACAATGAGCAGTTCTTC. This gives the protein CASSQGRDAYNEQFF.